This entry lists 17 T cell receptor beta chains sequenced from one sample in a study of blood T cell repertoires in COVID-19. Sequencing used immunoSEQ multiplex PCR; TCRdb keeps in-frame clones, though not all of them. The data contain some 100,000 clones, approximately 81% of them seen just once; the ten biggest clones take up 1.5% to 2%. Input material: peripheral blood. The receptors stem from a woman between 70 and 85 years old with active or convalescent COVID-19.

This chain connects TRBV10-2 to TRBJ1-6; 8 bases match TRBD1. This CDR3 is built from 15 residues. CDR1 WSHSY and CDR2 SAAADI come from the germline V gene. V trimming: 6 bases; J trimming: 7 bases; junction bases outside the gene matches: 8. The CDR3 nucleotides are TGCGCCAGCAGACCCGACAGGGGATGGAATTCACCCCTCCACTTT. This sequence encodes CASRPDRGWNSPLHF.

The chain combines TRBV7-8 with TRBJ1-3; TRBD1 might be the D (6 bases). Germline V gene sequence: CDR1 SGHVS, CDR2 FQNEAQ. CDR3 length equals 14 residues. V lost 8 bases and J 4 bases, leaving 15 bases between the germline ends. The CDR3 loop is CASLRGGSGNTIYF. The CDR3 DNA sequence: TGTGCCAGCTTGAGGGGGGGTTCAGGAAACACCATATATTTT.

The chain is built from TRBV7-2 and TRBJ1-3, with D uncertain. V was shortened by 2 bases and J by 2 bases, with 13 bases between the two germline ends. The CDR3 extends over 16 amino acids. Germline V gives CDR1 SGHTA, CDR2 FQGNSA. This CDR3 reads CASSLHNPAAGNTIYF. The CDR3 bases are TGTGCCAGCAGCTTACATAACCCGGCGGCTGGAAACACCATATATTTT.

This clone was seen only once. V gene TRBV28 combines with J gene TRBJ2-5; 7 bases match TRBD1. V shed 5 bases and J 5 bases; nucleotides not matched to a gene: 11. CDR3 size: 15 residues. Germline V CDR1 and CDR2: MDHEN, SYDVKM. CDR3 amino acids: CASSPGQAVGETQYF. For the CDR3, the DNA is TGTGCCAGCAGTCCCGGACAGGCGGTCGGGGAGACCCAGTACTTC.

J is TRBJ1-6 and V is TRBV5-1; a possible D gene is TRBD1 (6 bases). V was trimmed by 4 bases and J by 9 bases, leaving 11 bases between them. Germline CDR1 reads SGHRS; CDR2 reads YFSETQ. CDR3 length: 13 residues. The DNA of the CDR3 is TGCGCCAGCAGCGGGGACATGGGTTCACCCCTCCACTTT. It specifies CASSGDMGSPLHF.

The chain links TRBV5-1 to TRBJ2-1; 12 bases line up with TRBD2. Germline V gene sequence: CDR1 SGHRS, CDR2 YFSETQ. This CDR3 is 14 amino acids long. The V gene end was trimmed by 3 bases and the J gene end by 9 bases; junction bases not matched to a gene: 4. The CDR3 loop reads CASSSGLAGSEQFF. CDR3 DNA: TGCGCCAGCAGCTCGGGACTAGCGGGTTCTGAGCAGTTCTTC.

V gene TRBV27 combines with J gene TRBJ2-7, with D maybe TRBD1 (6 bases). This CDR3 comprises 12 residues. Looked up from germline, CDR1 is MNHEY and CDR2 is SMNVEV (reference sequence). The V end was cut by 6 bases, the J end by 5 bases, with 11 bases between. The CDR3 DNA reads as TGTGCCAGCAGGACGGGGACAAACGAGCAGTACTTC. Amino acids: CASRTGTNEQYF.

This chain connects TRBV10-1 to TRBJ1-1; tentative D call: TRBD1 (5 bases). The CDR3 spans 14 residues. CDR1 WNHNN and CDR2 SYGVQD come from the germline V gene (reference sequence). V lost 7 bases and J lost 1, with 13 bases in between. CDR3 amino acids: CASTRATENTEAFF. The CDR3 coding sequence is TGCGCCAGCACCCGGGCGACAGAGAACACTGAAGCTTTCTTT.

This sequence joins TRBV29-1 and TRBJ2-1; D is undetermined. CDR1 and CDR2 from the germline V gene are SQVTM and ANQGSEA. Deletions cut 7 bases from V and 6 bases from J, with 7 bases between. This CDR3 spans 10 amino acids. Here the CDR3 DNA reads TGCAGCGGGAGAGTCAATGAGCAGTTCTTC. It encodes CSGRVNEQFF.

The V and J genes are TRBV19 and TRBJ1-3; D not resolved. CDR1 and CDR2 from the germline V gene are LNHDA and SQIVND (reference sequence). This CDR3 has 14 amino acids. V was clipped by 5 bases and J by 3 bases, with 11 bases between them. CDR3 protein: CASSVEVNGNTIYF. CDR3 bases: TGTGCCAGTAGTGTCGAGGTGAATGGAAACACCATATATTTT. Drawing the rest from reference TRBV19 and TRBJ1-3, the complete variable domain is DGGITQSPKYLFRKEGQNVTLSCEQNLNHDAMYWYRQDPGQGLRLIYYSQIVNDFQKGDIAEGYSVSREKKESFPLTVTSAQKNPTAFYLCASSVEVNGNTIYFGEGSWLTVV.

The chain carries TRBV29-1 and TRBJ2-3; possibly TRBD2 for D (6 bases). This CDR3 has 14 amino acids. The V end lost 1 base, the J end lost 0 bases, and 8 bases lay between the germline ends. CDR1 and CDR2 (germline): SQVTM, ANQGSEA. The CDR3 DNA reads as TGCAGCGTTGAAGGGCGGGAAAGCACAGATACGCAGTATTTT. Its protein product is CSVEGRESTDTQYF.

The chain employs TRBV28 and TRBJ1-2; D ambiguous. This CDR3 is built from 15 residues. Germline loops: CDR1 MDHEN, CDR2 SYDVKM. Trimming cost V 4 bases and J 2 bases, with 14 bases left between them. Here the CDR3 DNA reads TGTGCCAGCAGTTCCCCAATCAGGAACAACTATGGCTACACCTTC. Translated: CASSSPIRNNYGYTF.

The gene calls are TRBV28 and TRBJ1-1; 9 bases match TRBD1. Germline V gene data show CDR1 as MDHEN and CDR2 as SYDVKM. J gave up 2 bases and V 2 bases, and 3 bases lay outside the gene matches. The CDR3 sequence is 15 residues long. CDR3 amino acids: CASSLMGQGNTEAFF. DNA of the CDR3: TGTGCCAGCAGTTTAATGGGACAGGGAAACACTGAAGCTTTCTTT.

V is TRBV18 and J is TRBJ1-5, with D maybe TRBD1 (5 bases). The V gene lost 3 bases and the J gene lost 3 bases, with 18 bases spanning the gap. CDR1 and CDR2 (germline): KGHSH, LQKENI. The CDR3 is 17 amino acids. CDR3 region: CASSPPGGGFDNQPQHF. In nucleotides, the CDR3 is TGTGCCAGCTCACCGCCCGGGGGGGGGTTTGACAATCAGCCCCAGCATTTT. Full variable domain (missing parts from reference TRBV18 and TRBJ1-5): NAGVMQNPRHLVRRRGQEARLRCSPMKGHSHVYWYRQLPEEGLKFMVYLQKENIIDESGMPKERFSAEFPKEGPSILRIQQVVRGDSAAYFCASSPPGGGFDNQPQHFGDGTRLSIL.

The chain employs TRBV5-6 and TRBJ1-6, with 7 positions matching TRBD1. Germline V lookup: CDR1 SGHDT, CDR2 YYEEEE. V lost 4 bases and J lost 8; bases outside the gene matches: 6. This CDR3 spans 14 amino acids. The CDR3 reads CASSGTARDSPLHF. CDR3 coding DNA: TGTGCCAGCAGCGGGACAGCACGGGATTCACCCCTCCACTTT.

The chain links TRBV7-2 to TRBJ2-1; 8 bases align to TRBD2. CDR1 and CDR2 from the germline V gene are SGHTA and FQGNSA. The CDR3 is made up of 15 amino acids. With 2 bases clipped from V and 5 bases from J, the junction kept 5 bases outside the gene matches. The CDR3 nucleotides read TGTGCCAGCAGCTTAACGGGGGGGCCCGACAATGAGCAGTTCTTC. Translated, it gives CASSLTGGPDNEQFF.

The CDR3 DNA reads TGCAGTGCTCCTCTGGAGGGACCCCAGTACTTC. Protein sequence: CSAPLEGPQYF. This chain uses TRBV20-1 with TRBJ2-5; maybe TRBD2 (6 bases). The germline V gene encodes CDR1 DFQATT and CDR2 SNEGSKA (reference sequence). The CDR3 runs 11 residues. V was clipped by 5 bases and J by 9 bases, with 13 bases between them.